The 13 T cell receptor beta chains below were found in one sample sequenced in a study of immune evolution from preneoplasia to lung adenocarcinoma. Clones were sequenced by immunoSEQ multiplex PCR, and TCRdb holds only the in-frame ones, with some missing. The sample includes fewer than 5,000 clones, 78% of them seen just once. Sequencing input: FFPE adjacent normal lung tissue. The receptor set was obtained from a donor aged 70 or over with lung adenocarcinoma.

The rearrangement uses TRBV11-2 and TRBJ2-5, with no clear D. Germline values: CDR1 SGHAT, CDR2 FQNNGV. The CDR3 extends over 14 amino acids. The V end lost 2 bases, the J end lost 4 bases, and 11 bases lay between the germline ends. The CDR3 DNA sequence: TGTGCCAGCAGCTTATGGGTAGGGTCAGAGACCCAGTACTTC. It codes for CASSLWVGSETQYF. Based on the CDR3 plus reference TRBV11-2 and TRBJ2-5, the full variable domain is EAGVAQSPRYKIIEKRQSVAFWCNPISGHATLYWYQQILGQGPKLLIQFQNNGVVDDSQLPKDRFSAERLKGVDSTLKIQPAKLEDSAVYLCASSLWVGSETQYFGPGTRLLVL.

The chain's CDR3 is CASSYWRTNTGELFF. As DNA, the CDR3 is TGTGCCAGCAGTTACTGGCGGACGAACACCGGGGAGCTGTTTTTT. The chain joins TRBV6-5 to TRBJ2-2; D is ambiguous. The CDR3 is 15 amino acids. The V end lost 1 base, the J end lost 0 bases, and 6 bases lay between the germline ends. Germline V CDR1 and CDR2: MNHEY, SVGAGI.

The chain recombines TRBV19 with TRBJ2-2; D might be TRBD1 (5 bases). Between the trimmed V and J ends, which lost 5 bases and 7 bases, there was a span of 11 bases. This CDR3 contains 13 residues. The germline V gene has CDR1 LNHDA and CDR2 SQIVND (reference sequence). This CDR3 is CASSYGRVGELFF. CDR3 DNA sequence: TGTGCCAGTAGTTATGGCAGGGTCGGGGAGCTGTTTTTT. Complete variable domain (other parts from reference TRBV19 and TRBJ2-2): DGGITQSPKYLFRKEGQNVTLSCEQNLNHDAMYWYRQDPGQGLRLIYYSQIVNDFQKGDIAEGYSVSREKKESFPLTVTSAQKNPTAFYLCASSYGRVGELFFGEGSRLTVL.

The V gene is TRBV4-1, the J gene TRBJ2-1, with 12 bases matching TRBD2. Germline V gene sequence: CDR1 MGHRA, CDR2 YSYEKL. CDR3 length: 18 residues. V lost 3 bases to trimming and J lost 7 bases; unmatched junction nucleotides: 13. Here the CDR3 DNA reads TGCGCCAGCAGCCACCCGGCGGCTAGCGGGAGGGAATGGAATGAGCAGTTCTTC. Residues: CASSHPAASGREWNEQFF.

V gene TRBV29-1 combines with J gene TRBJ1-1, with a tentative D call TRBD1 (5 bases). The germline gives CDR1 SQVTM, CDR2 ANQGSEA. Trimming shortened V by 0 bases and J by 5 bases, and 13 bases separated the two germline ends. The CDR3 loop spans 14 amino acids. The CDR3 region has the DNA TGCAGCGTTGAAGACAGGGTCAGGAGGACTGAAGCTTTCTTT. Residues: CSVEDRVRRTEAFF.

In its sample, this clone was seen once. The genes are TRBV5-4 and TRBJ2-7, with TRBD1 matching over 7 bases. Trimming cost V 5 bases and J 1 base; bases outside gene matches: 3. CDR1 and CDR2 from the germline V gene are SGHNT and YYREEE (reference sequence). CDR3 length equals 13 residues. The CDR3: CASSRTGSYEQYF. The CDR3 nucleotides are TGTGCCAGCAGTCGGACAGGTTCCTACGAGCAGTACTTC.

The V and J genes are TRBV7-9 and TRBJ2-5; TRBD2 agrees at 7 bases. Trimming removed 1 base from V and 5 bases from J; junction bases left unmatched: 4. The CDR3 loop spans 14 amino acids. Germline-derived CDR1 and CDR2 are SEHNR and FQNEAQ (reference sequence). The CDR3 nucleotides are TGTGCCAGCAGCTTAGAACTAGCGCTGGAGACCCAGTACTTC. This sequence encodes CASSLELALETQYF.

The chain recombines TRBV29-1 with TRBJ2-7; 7 positions match TRBD2. Germline lookup yields CDR1 SQVTM and CDR2 ANQGSEA. V trimming: 6 bases; J trimming: 1 base; junction bases outside the gene matches: 6. The CDR3 has 13 residues. The CDR3 coding sequence is TGCAGCGTCCTACTAGCGCGGTCCTACGAGCAGTACTTC. Translating it yields CSVLLARSYEQYF.

This sequence joins TRBV5-5 and TRBJ2-7, with D unclear. The CDR3 has 15 amino acids. The V end lost 0 bases, the J end lost 2 bases, and 12 bases lay between the germline ends. CDR1 is SGHKS, CDR2 YYEKEE, per germline (reference sequence). CDR3 region: CASSLEAVMPYEQYF. CDR3 coding DNA: TGTGCCAGCAGCTTGGAGGCAGTCATGCCCTACGAGCAGTACTTC.

As for this clone: One end of the junction is discordant with germline, which a read error may explain. The V call is TRBV7-7, the J call TRBJ2-5; 9 nucleotides agree with TRBD2. Per germline, CDR1 SSHAT and CDR2 FNYEAQ (reference sequence). The CDR3 is made up of 15 amino acids. Written as DNA, the CDR3 is TGTGCTAGCAGCTTGGGTAGCGGGGGTCAAGAGACCCAGTACTTC. Its protein is CASSLGSGGQETQYF.

CDR3 residues: CASSLPAGTGLGNEQFF. The CDR3 coding sequence is TGTGCCAGCAGCTTGCCCGCAGGGACAGGGTTGGGCAATGAGCAGTTCTTC. This chain uses TRBV5-4 with TRBJ2-1; TRBD1 matches at 9 bases. The CDR3 is 17 amino acids. The V and J ends lost 1 base and 6 bases, in that order; junction bases with no gene match: 11. The germline V gene encodes CDR1 SGHNT and CDR2 YYREEE (reference sequence). Full variable domain (remainder filled in from reference TRBV5-4 and TRBJ2-1): ETGVTQSPTHLIKTRGQQVTLRCSSQSGHNTVSWYQQALGQGPQFIFQYYREEENGRGNFPPRFSGLQFPNYSSELNVNALELDDSALYLCASSLPAGTGLGNEQFFGPGTRLTVL.

J is TRBJ2-7 and V is TRBV28; no clear D gene. Trimming left V 4 bases short and J 1 base short, with 5 bases between. The CDR3 length is 12 residues. Looked up from germline, CDR1 is MDHEN and CDR2 is SYDVKM. CDR3 in DNA: TGTGCCAGCAGTTCCGATTCCTACGAGCAGTACTTC. This translates into CASSSDSYEQYF.

This clone showed up just a few times. The CDR3 bases are TGTGCCAGCAGTGAATCCCCGGGGAGGCTTAATGAAAAACTGTTTTTT. As protein: CASSESPGRLNEKLFF. This chain links TRBV2 with TRBJ1-4; D remains unclear. This CDR3 comprises 16 residues. Germline V CDR1 and CDR2: SNHLY, FYNNEI. Between the trimmed V and J ends, which lost 2 bases and 4 bases, there was a span of 14 bases.